The source of this T cell receptor (beta chain) is a study of T cells in Graves' hyperthyroidism and ophthalmopathy. The CDR3 runs 15 residues. Germline lookup yields CDR1 LGHDT and CDR2 YNNKEL (reference sequence). Trimming cost V 1 base and J 2 bases, with 12 bases left between them. Amplification of TCR beta CDR3 regions was performed using RNA transcripts as template. Using the HTBI primer set, a first-round RT-PCR was run on the TCR CDR3. A single record per CDR3 protein comes from TCRdb applying MiXCR to the multiplex PCR reads. The sample lists about 350,000 distinct CDR3 sequences; about a sixth were seen once. This clonotype was seen at least ten times.

The source of this sequence is a woman aged 35 to 49 with Graves' ophthalmopathy. The V call is TRBV3-1, the J call TRBJ2-7; TRBD1 or TRBD2 may be the D gene (5 bases each). The sample consisted of blood. CDR3 region: CASSQAGQGPYEQYF. In nucleotides, the CDR3 is TGTGCCAGCAGCCAAGCCGGGCAGGGACCCTACGAGCAGTACTTC.